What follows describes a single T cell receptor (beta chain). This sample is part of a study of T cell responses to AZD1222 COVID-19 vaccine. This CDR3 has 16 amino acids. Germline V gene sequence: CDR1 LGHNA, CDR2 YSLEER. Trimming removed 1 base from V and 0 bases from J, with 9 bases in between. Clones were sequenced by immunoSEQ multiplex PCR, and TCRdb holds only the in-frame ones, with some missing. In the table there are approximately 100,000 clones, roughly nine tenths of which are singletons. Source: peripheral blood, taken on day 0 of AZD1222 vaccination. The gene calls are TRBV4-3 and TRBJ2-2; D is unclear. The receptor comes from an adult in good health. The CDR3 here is CASSQGRLANTGELFF. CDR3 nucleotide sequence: TGCGCCAGCAGCCAAGGCCGTCTAGCGAACACCGGGGAGCTGTTTTTT.